A single sample is the source of the 9 T cell receptor beta chains below, sequenced in a study of CD8 T cells in ankylosing spondylitis. General study points: Made up of about eight highly homologous variants, a TCR beta motif appeared characteristic of ankylosing spondylitis blood.

Using its own MiXCR run on the 5' RACE reads, TCRdb lists one record per CDR3 protein. The table records 500,000 or so distinct CDR3 sequences, roughly 5.3% of them present only once. For these receptors, no antigen is known. The sequencing input was blood, either unsorted or a sorted T cell fraction (not recorded which). The receptor source for this set is a male donor with ankylosing spondylitis.

The J gene is TRBJ2-7, the V gene TRBV11-1, with a possible D match to TRBD2 (6 bases). The CDR3 spans 14 residues. V was shortened by 2 bases and J by 7 bases, with 15 bases between the two germline ends. Germline lookup yields CDR1 SGHAT and CDR2 FQDESV (reference sequence). CDR3 loop: CASSLRKTGGEQYF. CDR3 nucleotides: TGTGCCAGCAGCTTACGTAAGACCGGGGGAGAGCAGTACTTC.

This clonotype was observed many times. Germline and junction disagree at one end, which may indicate a read error. CDR3 DNA sequence: TGTGCTAGCAGCCCAGGGACTAGCGTGTACAATGAGCAGTTCTTC. Protein product: CASSPGTSVYNEQFF. The chain links TRBV7-7 to TRBJ2-1; 10 positions match TRBD2. This CDR3 region has 15 residues. CDR1 SSHAT and CDR2 FNYEAQ come from the germline V gene (reference sequence). The full variable domain, its missing parts supplied by reference TRBV7-7 and TRBJ2-1, is GAGVSQSPRYKVTKRGQDVTLRCDPISSHATLYWYQQALGQGPEFLTYFNYEAQPDKSGLPSDRFSAERPEGSISTLTIQRTEQRDSAMYRCASSPGTSVYNEQFFGPGTRLTVL.

This clonotype came up many times. This rearrangement joins TRBV11-3 to TRBJ1-2, with a weak D call TRBD1 (6 bases). From germline, CDR1 is SGHNT and CDR2 YENEEA. With 7 bases removed from V and 4 bases from J, the gap between germline ends came to 10 bases. This CDR3 has 12 amino acids. The CDR3 nucleotides read TGTGCCAGCAACAGGGCACCCTATGGCTACACCTTC. It encodes CASNRAPYGYTF.

This clonotype was detected a few times. The chain joins TRBV3-1 to TRBJ1-2; tentative D call: TRBD1 (6 bases). This CDR3 contains 14 residues. Germline lookup yields CDR1 LGHDT and CDR2 YNNKEL (reference sequence). Trimming left V 0 bases short and J 5 bases short, with 10 bases between. In DNA, the CDR3 is TGTGCCAGCAGCCAAGAGCAGGGGAAGTATGGCTACACCTTC. Its protein product is CASSQEQGKYGYTF.

The table lists this clonotype with many counts. The chain employs TRBV20-1 and TRBJ1-3; D remains unclear. V was shortened by 3 bases and J by 0 bases, with 12 bases between the two germline ends. The V gene's germline CDR1 is DFQATT and CDR2 SNEGSKA (reference sequence). The CDR3 is made up of 15 amino acids. Written as DNA, the CDR3 is TGCAGTGCTAGGGCCACATCTAACTCTGGAAACACCATATATTTT. This gives the protein CSARATSNSGNTIYF.

This clonotype was seen many times. This chain uses TRBV20-1 with TRBJ2-7; 10 nucleotides agree with TRBD2. The CDR3 is made up of 15 amino acids. Unmatched junction bases numbered 7, after V lost 2 bases and J lost 3 bases. Germline loops: CDR1 DFQATT, CDR2 SNEGSKA (reference sequence). CDR3 sequence reads: CSARSLAGVIYEQYF. DNA of the CDR3: TGCAGTGCTAGATCCCTAGCGGGAGTTATCTACGAGCAGTACTTC.

As concerns this clonotype: A read error may be the cause here, since a much bigger clone is one base away. V and J are TRBV7-2 and TRBJ1-5; D not certain. The CDR3 has 14 residues. The germline CDR1 and CDR2 sequences are SGHTA and FQGNSA. The V gene lost 3 bases and the J gene lost 4 bases, with 10 bases spanning the gap. The CDR3 DNA is TGTGCCAGCAGCTTGTGGGTCAGAAATCAGCCCCAGCATTTT. It specifies CASSLWVRNQPQHF.

This clonotype was observed many times. This sequence joins TRBV6-1 and TRBJ1-5; 8 bases line up with TRBD1. This CDR3 is built from 17 residues. Germline V gene lookup returns CDR1 MNHNS and CDR2 SASEGT. The trim removed 5 bases at V and 0 bases at J, leaving 9 bases unmatched. CDR3 loop: CASSPDRVIYSNQPQHF. The CDR3 bases are TGTGCCAGCAGTCCGGACAGGGTGATCTATAGCAATCAGCCCCAGCATTTT.

Of note for this clonotype: Possible read error: a much larger clone is one base away. The genes are TRBV5-1 and TRBJ1-2; tentatively, D is TRBD1 (6 bases). In germline, CDR1 is SGHRS, CDR2 YFSETQ. The CDR3 consists of 14 residues. The CDR3 is CDSSPWTENYGYTF. In nucleotides, the CDR3 is TGCGACAGCAGCCCCTGGACAGAAAACTATGGCTACACCTTC.